The T cell receptor beta chain described here comes from a study of blood T cell repertoires in COVID-19. Turning to the study itself: The samples span acute and convalescent COVID-19 from the United States, Italy and Spain. PBMCs, B-cell-depleted T cells, or T cells were the source of the cDNA or gDNA that made up the material.

Methods used by the authors: Counts of nucleated cells, estimated from reference gene primer amplification, were obtained. The table came from immunoSEQ multiplex PCR; TCRdb's copy has only in-frame clones and leaves some out. V and J calls and clone size are those listed in that table; D and trimming were worked out from the DNA. Of 100,000 to 120,000 clones listed, 80% to 90% were seen once; the top ten hold 15% to 20%. The germline V gene encodes CDR1 LNHDA and CDR2 SQIVND (reference sequence). This CDR3 has 17 residues. Trimming took 8 bases from V and 2 from J; bases not matched to a gene: 17. The sample taken for sequencing was peripheral blood. The chain joins TRBV19 to TRBJ1-2, with 7 bases lining up with TRBD1. The TCR was taken from a woman aged 60-75 years with acute or convalescent COVID-19. DNA of the CDR3: TGTGCCAGTGGGGGCTGGGGTATGACAGGGACCAACTATGGCTACACCTTC. It yields the protein CASGGWGMTGTNYGYTF.